Listed here are 4 T cell receptor beta chains from one sample, sequenced in a study of blood T cell repertoires in COVID-19. Libraries were prepared by immunoSEQ multiplex PCR; TCRdb keeps only in-frame clonotypes and omits some of them. The sample has 250,000 or so clones, around 90% seen once. Sequenced: peripheral blood. Every receptor here comes from a woman aged 55-69 years with COVID-19, enrolled during active disease.

The V gene is TRBV5-4, the J gene TRBJ1-1, with TRBD1 matching over 7 bases. Per the germline V gene, CDR1 is SGHNT and CDR2 is YYREEE (reference sequence). After removal of 4 bases from V and 0 bases from J, the junction contained 12 bases not matched to a gene. There are 17 residues in the CDR3. CDR3 in amino acids: CASSRDEGATMNTEAFF. The CDR3 DNA reads as TGTGCCAGCAGCCGGGACGAGGGGGCTACAATGAACACTGAAGCTTTCTTT.

V usage is TRBV27 and J usage is TRBJ2-7, with TRBD2 identical over 9 bases. Germline CDR1 and CDR2: MNHEY and SMNVEV (reference sequence). Trimming cost V 6 bases and J 6 bases; bases outside gene matches: 18. This CDR3 region has 17 residues. The CDR3 bases are TGTGCCAGCAGGCGGTTGTTCTCGGCGGGAGGGCCTAGCGAGCAGTACTTC. It yields the protein CASRRLFSAGGPSEQYF.

This clone has more than one count but fewer than ten. The chain uses TRBV2 and TRBJ1-4; D remains unclear. Looked up from germline, CDR1 is SNHLY and CDR2 is FYNNEI. This CDR3 spans 14 amino acids. V was pared by 6 bases and J by 3 bases, with 11 bases between. This CDR3 is CASRLAFSNEKLFF. The CDR3 DNA sequence: TGTGCCAGCAGGCTAGCATTTTCTAATGAAAAACTGTTTTTT.

This clone was counted once. The chain has TRBV27 and TRBJ1-2; 8 bases match TRBD1. The junction had 6 bases not matched to a gene; V was cut back by 3 bases and J by 0 bases. The V gene's germline CDR1 is MNHEY and CDR2 SMNVEV (reference sequence). The CDR3 has 16 residues. CDR3 sequence (DNA): TGTGCCAGCAGTTTCAGGGGGCCGGAGACTAACTATGGCTACACCTTC. It translates to CASSFRGPETNYGYTF.